This T cell receptor (beta chain) was observed in a study of T cell responses to AZD1222 COVID-19 vaccine. The study's findings and limits: Targeting of unmutated variant regions was reportedly seen in nearly half of spike-specific TCRs.

Of note for this clone: The antigen remains undetermined.

Profiling relied on immunoSEQ multiplex PCR, and the TCRdb table lists in-frame clones only, not all of them. The sample lists tens of thousands of clones, roughly nine tenths occurring once. Germline V gene data show CDR1 as MGHRA and CDR2 as YSYEKL. J lost 0 bases, V lost 3 bases, and 5 bases had no gene match. CDR3 length equals 16 residues. The clonotype comes from an adult who received the AZD1222 COVID-19 vaccine. The chain uses TRBV4-1 and TRBJ2-5; TRBD2 matches 9 bases. The starting material was peripheral blood, obtained 28 days after the second AZD1222 dose. The DNA of the CDR3 is TGCGCCAGCAGCCATCCGAGCGGGGGGAACCAAGAGACCCAGTACTTC. It codes for CASSHPSGGNQETQYF.